A single sample gave rise to the 31 T cell receptor beta chains below, sequenced in a study of T-cell memory formation after mild COVID-19. TCRdb called the 5' RACE reads again in MiXCR, with one record for every CDR3 protein. Among fewer than 650,000 distinct CDR3 sequences, 17% were seen once, and the ten largest hold roughly 7.8%. Sequenced: PBMCs or a T cell subset sorted from them (not recorded which). The receptors were sampled from an adult woman who had mild COVID-19 (a few samples of this study predate the infection). Cell type and time point are not known.

CDR3: CAIYASGRFTQYF. CDR3 DNA sequence: TGCGCCATCTACGCCAGCGGGAGATTCACGCAGTATTTT. The chain has TRBV5-1 and TRBJ2-3; 8 positions agree with TRBD2. Germline-derived CDR1 and CDR2 are SGHRS and YFSETQ. Trimming at V came to 9 bases and at J to 9 bases, leaving 12 bases not matched to a gene. CDR3 length equals 13 residues.

This clonotype was recorded many times. V gene TRBV12-3 or TRBV12-4 combines with J gene TRBJ1-3, with D uncertain. The V end was cut by 1 base, the J end by 3 bases, with 7 bases between. CDR3 size: 14 residues. CDR3 nucleotide sequence: TGTGCCAGCAGTTTAGAGGGTTTTGGAAACACCATATATTTT. This codes for CASSLEGFGNTIYF.

The V gene is TRBV7-8, the J gene TRBJ2-7; D might be TRBD2 (5 bases). The CDR3 extends over 14 amino acids. CDR1 is SGHVS and CDR2 is FQNEAQ in the germline V gene. V dropped 1 base and J dropped 2 bases, with 9 bases sitting between them. The CDR3 DNA follows: TGTGCCAGCAGCTTAGGTGCGGAGGCCTACGAGCAGTACTTC. Protein product: CASSLGAEAYEQYF. The entire variable domain, with the rest obtained from reference TRBV7-8 and TRBJ2-7, is as follows: GAGVSQSPRYKVAKRGQDVALRCDPISGHVSLFWYQQALGQGPEFLTYFQNEAQLDKSGLPSDRFFAERPEGSVSTLKIQRTQQEDSAVYLCASSLGAEAYEQYFGPGTRLTVT.

The CDR3 coding sequence is TGTGCCATCAGCAACCCGGGGAACACTGAAGCTTTCTTT. Its translation is CAISNPGNTEAFF. The rearrangement uses TRBV10-3 and TRBJ1-1; D unresolved. Germline CDR1 ENHRY, CDR2 SYGVKD. Trimming cost V 6 bases and J 1 base, with 9 bases left between them. The CDR3 is made up of 13 amino acids.

There are a few counts of this clonotype. V is TRBV6-5 and J is TRBJ2-1, with 9 nucleotides matching TRBD2. Trimming took 0 bases from V and 6 from J; bases not matched to a gene: 3. Germline V lookup: CDR1 MNHEY, CDR2 SVGAGI. The CDR3 covers 15 residues. CDR3 region: CASSYSRGGFNEQFF. CDR3 sequence (DNA): TGTGCCAGCAGTTACTCGCGGGGGGGCTTCAATGAGCAGTTCTTC.

This clonotype was seen a few times. The V gene is TRBV7-9, the J gene TRBJ2-7; 10 bases map to TRBD1. The CDR3 is 17 residues long. Trimming at V came to 4 bases and at J to 1 base, leaving 10 bases not matched to a gene. Germline V gives CDR1 SEHNR, CDR2 FQNEAQ (reference sequence). Here the CDR3 DNA reads TGTGCCAGCAGCTCCATCCCCGGGACAGGGGATTCCTACGAGCAGTACTTC. Encoded protein: CASSSIPGTGDSYEQYF.

This clonotype was detected a few times. The chain employs TRBV5-1 and TRBJ2-5; D is possibly TRBD1 or TRBD2 (5 bases each). The germline V gene encodes CDR1 SGHRS and CDR2 YFSETQ. V was shortened by 6 bases and J by 2 bases, with 14 bases between the two germline ends. The CDR3 contains 14 residues. CDR3 sequence reads: CASNPGTDQETQYF. DNA of the CDR3: TGCGCCAGCAACCCAGGGACGGATCAAGAGACCCAGTACTTC.

This clonotype was seen a handful of times. The CDR3 DNA follows: TGTGCCAGCAGCAAACGAATCCCACAGGGACCCAACTATGGCTACACCTTC. As protein: CASSKRIPQGPNYGYTF. J is TRBJ1-2 and V is TRBV7-8, with D possibly TRBD1 on 6 matching bases. The CDR3 runs 17 residues. CDR1 is SGHVS and CDR2 is FQNEAQ in the germline V gene. Trimming shortened V by 5 bases and J by 2 bases, and 21 bases separated the two germline ends.

The sample holds a few counts of this clonotype. The rearrangement uses TRBV4-1 and TRBJ2-7; 13 bases align to TRBD2. V dropped 3 bases and J dropped 4; count of bases not matched to a gene: 6. The CDR3 sequence is 16 residues long. The germline gives CDR1 MGHRA, CDR2 YSYEKL. CDR3 residues: CASSHGLAGALYEQYF. The CDR3 DNA follows: TGCGCCAGCAGCCATGGACTAGCGGGGGCCCTATACGAGCAGTACTTC.

V and J are TRBV7-2 and TRBJ2-2, with 8 nucleotides matching TRBD2. The CDR3 has 14 residues. Germline loops: CDR1 SGHTA, CDR2 FQGNSA. V shed 3 bases and J 4 bases; nucleotides not matched to a gene: 1. The chain's CDR3 is CASSFTSGTGELFF. The CDR3, as DNA: TGTGCCAGCAGCTTCACTAGCGGCACCGGGGAGCTGTTTTTT.

This chain connects TRBV6-5 to TRBJ2-4; 7 positions match TRBD2. Germline V gene data show CDR1 as MNHEY and CDR2 as SVGAGI. Trimming removed 8 bases from V and 3 bases from J; junction bases left unmatched: 4. The CDR3 totals 13 residues. CDR3 sequence (DNA): TGTGCCAGCCGGGGGGTGGGCAAAAACATTCAGTACTTC. Translation: CASRGVGKNIQYF.

There are a few counts of this clonotype. This chain connects TRBV19 to TRBJ1-1, with D possibly being TRBD1 (5 bases). CDR3 length: 16 amino acids. Germline V gives CDR1 LNHDA, CDR2 SQIVND (reference sequence). Trimming pared 1 base from V and 1 base from J, leaving 13 bases between. The DNA for the CDR3 is TGTGCCAGTAGTATAGCCAGCGGACACAAGAACACTGAAGCTTTCTTT. This translates into CASSIASGHKNTEAFF.

This clonotype was seen more than once but under ten times. The chain employs TRBV7-2 and TRBJ2-1, with 9 nucleotides matching TRBD2. In germline, CDR1 is SGHTA, CDR2 FQGNSA. The V and J ends lost 0 bases and 6 bases, in that order; junction bases with no gene match: 9. The CDR3 totals 17 residues. The CDR3 here is CASSLAISGGRFNEQFF. DNA for the CDR3: TGTGCCAGCAGCTTAGCTATTAGCGGGGGTAGGTTCAATGAGCAGTTCTTC.

This clonotype was counted ten times or more. The chain carries TRBV7-3 and TRBJ2-2, with 7 bases aligning to TRBD1. CDR1 is SGHTA, CDR2 FQGTGA, per germline. J was trimmed by 1 base and V by 4 bases; bases with no gene match: 6. CDR3 length: 16 amino acids. CDR3 in amino acids: CASSSSDRLNTGELFF. In nucleotides, the CDR3 is TGTGCCAGCAGCTCCTCGGACAGGTTGAACACCGGGGAGCTGTTTTTT.

The chain carries TRBV12-3 or TRBV12-4 and TRBJ1-5; 9 bases line up with TRBD1. The CDR3 length is 15 residues. Trimming at V came to 3 bases and at J to 7 bases, leaving 7 bases not matched to a gene. The CDR3 here is CASSLDRGVGQPQHF. The DNA of the CDR3 is TGTGCCAGCAGTTTGGACAGGGGAGTAGGCCAGCCCCAGCATTTT.

The chain links TRBV5-5 to TRBJ2-7; TRBD2 might be the D (6 bases). The CDR3 sequence is 13 residues long. Germline V gives CDR1 SGHKS, CDR2 YYEKEE (reference sequence). Between the trimmed V and J ends, which lost 0 bases and 9 bases, there was a span of 13 bases. CDR3 in amino acids: CASSLVPGEGQYF. CDR3 nucleotide sequence: TGTGCCAGCAGCTTGGTTCCGGGGGAAGGGCAGTACTTC.

This clonotype was seen a few times. V is TRBV12-3 or TRBV12-4 and J is TRBJ1-2, with D tentatively TRBD1 (6 bases). Between the trimmed V and J ends, which lost 1 base and 4 bases, there was a span of 7 bases. This CDR3 has 13 amino acids. CDR3 sequence: CASSLVGAYGYTF. The CDR3 bases are TGTGCCAGCAGTTTAGTGGGGGCCTATGGCTACACCTTC.

The chain couples TRBV9 to TRBJ2-1; 10 nucleotides line up with TRBD2. J was trimmed by 5 bases and V by 0 bases; bases with no gene match: 5. Germline CDR1 is SGDLS and CDR2 is YYNGEE. CDR3 size: 16 residues. The CDR3 DNA follows: TGTGCCAGCAGCGTAGGTCTAGCGGGGGTTGACAATGAGCAGTTCTTC. Its protein product is CASSVGLAGVDNEQFF. The whole variable domain, remainder taken from reference TRBV9 and TRBJ2-1, is DSGVTQTPKHLITATGQRVTLRCSPRSGDLSVYWYQQSLDQGLQFLIQYYNGEERAKGNILERFSAQQFPDLHSELNLSSLELGDSALYFCASSVGLAGVDNEQFFGPGTRLTVL.

This clonotype turned up a few times. The rearrangement uses TRBV12-3 or TRBV12-4 and TRBJ2-7, with D maybe TRBD2 (6 bases). This CDR3 spans 17 amino acids. Trimming stripped 5 bases from V and 4 bases from J, with 24 bases between. CDR3 bases: TGTGCCAGCAGTCCGGTAGCGTCAACGGGGAGGACATACGAGCAGTACTTC. This translates into CASSPVASTGRTYEQYF.

This chain uses TRBV20-1 with TRBJ2-3; TRBD2 matches 8 bases. Germline assignment: CDR1 DFQATT and CDR2 SNEGSKA (reference sequence). Germline trimming cut 7 bases from V and 2 bases from J; bases unmatched to any gene: 11. The CDR3 is 15 residues long. The chain's CDR3 is CSVRGAGGATDTQYF. CDR3 DNA sequence: TGCAGTGTCCGGGGGGCGGGAGGCGCCACAGATACGCAGTATTTT.

This clonotype has ten or more counts. The chain joins TRBV5-1 to TRBJ2-1; TRBD2 aligns across 8 bases. The V gene end was trimmed by 3 bases and the J gene end by 10 bases; junction bases not matched to a gene: 6. This CDR3 spans 13 amino acids. Germline V gene sequence: CDR1 SGHRS, CDR2 YFSETQ. CDR3 loop: CASSSAGVGEQFF. DNA for the CDR3: TGCGCCAGCAGCTCAGCGGGAGTCGGAGAGCAGTTCTTC.

The chain is built from TRBV9 and TRBJ1-1; 7 nucleotides match TRBD1. Germline V gene sequence: CDR1 SGDLS, CDR2 YYNGEE. The CDR3 loop spans 15 amino acids. After removal of 4 bases from V and 7 bases from J, the junction contained 13 bases not matched to a gene. Written as DNA, the CDR3 is TGTGCCAGCAGCCAAAACAGGGGAGGGAGCGATGAAGCTTTCTTT. This gives the protein CASSQNRGGSDEAFF. Together with reference TRBV9 and TRBJ1-1, the CDR3 gives the full variable domain: DSGVTQTPKHLITATGQRVTLRCSPRSGDLSVYWYQQSLDQGLQFLIQYYNGEERAKGNILERFSAQQFPDLHSELNLSSLELGDSALYFCASSQNRGGSDEAFFGQGTRLTVV.

CDR3 in amino acids: CASSLSMTGGVDGYTF. CDR3 DNA: TGTGCCAGCAGTTTATCCATGACAGGGGGCGTCGATGGCTACACCTTC. The V and J genes are TRBV12-3 or TRBV12-4 and TRBJ1-2, with TRBD1 identical over 10 bases. The ends lost 2 bases at V and 6 bases at J; junction bases unmatched: 9. The CDR3 is made up of 16 amino acids.

The genes are TRBV27 and TRBJ2-1; D remains ambiguous. With 4 bases removed from V and 4 bases from J, the gap between germline ends came to 8 bases. This CDR3 contains 13 residues. CDR1 is MNHEY and CDR2 is SMNVEV in the germline V gene (reference sequence). CDR3 in DNA: TGTGCCAGCAGTTCCAGCGCTTACAATGAGCAGTTCTTC. Residues: CASSSSAYNEQFF.

This clonotype was observed a few times. The rearrangement links TRBV20-1 to TRBJ2-4; D not resolved. With 3 bases removed from V and 0 bases from J, the gap between germline ends came to 12 bases. Germline CDR1 DFQATT, CDR2 SNEGSKA (reference sequence). This CDR3 has 15 residues. The CDR3 DNA is TGCAGTGCTAGTACCGGGTTGCTAGCCAAAAACATTCAGTACTTC. Its protein is CSASTGLLAKNIQYF.

This clonotype was counted many times. The chain carries TRBV5-1 and TRBJ1-6, with 8 nucleotides matching TRBD1. The V and J ends lost 2 bases and 3 bases, in that order; junction bases with no gene match: 4. This CDR3 has 16 residues. The germline V gene encodes CDR1 SGHRS and CDR2 YFSETQ. CDR3 nucleotides: TGCGCCAGCAGCTTTGACAGGGGCGGCTATAATTCACCCCTCCACTTT. Its translation: CASSFDRGGYNSPLHF.

This clonotype is classed as medium-sized. V usage is TRBV20-1 and J usage is TRBJ2-1; 10 bases map to TRBD2. CDR3 length: 14 residues. Per germline, CDR1 DFQATT and CDR2 SNEGSKA (reference sequence). Unmatched junction bases numbered 3, after V lost 0 bases and J lost 7 bases. The CDR3 here is CSARESGRGNEQFF. For the CDR3, the DNA is TGCAGTGCTAGAGAAAGCGGGAGGGGAAATGAGCAGTTCTTC.

This clonotype has only a few counts. This rearrangement joins TRBV7-7 to TRBJ2-1; no reliable D call. There are 13 residues in the CDR3. V was clipped by 5 bases and J by 4 bases, with 9 bases between them. Looked up from germline, CDR1 is SSHAT and CDR2 is FNYEAQ (reference sequence). The CDR3 DNA sequence: TGTGCCAGCAGCGCGGACCCTTACAATGAGCAGTTCTTC. The encoded protein is CASSADPYNEQFF. Drawing the rest from reference TRBV7-7 and TRBJ2-1, the complete variable domain is GAGVSQSPRYKVTKRGQDVTLRCDPISSHATLYWYQQALGQGPEFLTYFNYEAQPDKSGLPSDRFSAERPEGSISTLTIQRTEQRDSAMYRCASSADPYNEQFFGPGTRLTVL.

J is TRBJ1-2 and V is TRBV4-1; TRBD1 matches 10 bases. The germline CDR1 and CDR2 sequences are MGHRA and YSYEKL. CDR3 length: 13 residues. With 5 bases clipped from V and 8 bases from J, the junction kept 5 bases outside the gene matches. The CDR3 DNA sequence: TGCGCCAGCAGCTCGCGGACAGGGGGGGGCTACACCTTC. It specifies CASSSRTGGGYTF.

This rearrangement joins TRBV29-1 to TRBJ1-2, with 8 bases matching TRBD1. With 7 bases clipped from V and 4 bases from J, the junction kept 8 bases outside the gene matches. Germline V lookup: CDR1 SQVTM, CDR2 ANQGSEA. This CDR3 region has 13 residues. This CDR3 is CSATGELAYGYTF. CDR3 sequence (DNA): TGCAGCGCGACAGGGGAGCTCGCCTATGGCTACACCTTC. The full variable domain, rest sourced from reference TRBV29-1 and TRBJ1-2, is SAVISQKPSRDICQRGTSLTIQCQVDSQVTMMFWYRQQPGQSLTLIATANQGSEATYESGFVIDKFPISRPNLTFSTLTVSNMSPEDSSIYLCSATGELAYGYTFGSGTRLTVV.

This clonotype was seen a few times. The V and J genes are TRBV6-5 and TRBJ2-1; 11 positions agree with TRBD2. V lost 3 bases, J lost 9 bases, and 10 bases stayed unmatched. The CDR3 runs 16 residues. Germline CDR1 reads MNHEY; CDR2 reads SVGAGI. The CDR3 sequence: CASSYYVAGGPGEQFF. The CDR3 DNA reads TGTGCCAGCAGTTATTATGTAGCGGGGGGGCCAGGTGAGCAGTTCTTC.